This entry features one TCR beta chain sequence. Its antigen is unknown. No much larger clonotype is one base removed from it; base qualities were not supplied. This sample was included in a study of control samples from healthy donors and cancer patients (dated by TCRdb to about 2020). The V and J ends are trimmed by 4 bases and 6 bases, leaving 10 bases between them. CDR1 GTSNPN and CDR2 SVGIG were looked up in the germline V gene (reference sequence). Measured from the cysteine to the phenylalanine, the CDR3 is 11 residues long. The entry retains the CDR3 DNA only, 33 bases that are in frame from base 1. Library construction relied on the immunoSEQ multiplex PCR assay. The source is immuneACCESS, and TCRdb retained only in-frame sequences with V and J called. Part of the clones is not carried over; for the studies checked, unresolved V genes explain less than half of this, and the remainder is unexplained. The sample data list about 160,000 clones, and roughly 93% of these were observed just once. The top ten hold around 5.4% of the sample.

Sequenced input: blood. The TCR was taken from a man aged 18 to 29 in good health. The chain is assembled from TRBV30 and TRBJ2-7; perhaps TRBD1 is the D gene, with 5 bases matching. The DNA reads TGTGCCTGGACTAGACAGACCGAGCAGTACTTC. Translated, it gives CAWTRQTEQYF. This CDR3, with the reference TRBV30 and TRBJ2-7 proteins standing in past its ends, gives the full variable domain SQTIHQWPATLVQPVGSPLSLECTVEGTSNPNLYWYRQAAGRGLQLLFYSVGIGQISSEVPQNLSASRPQDRQFILSSKKLLLSDSGFYLCAWTRQTEQYFGPGTRLTVT.